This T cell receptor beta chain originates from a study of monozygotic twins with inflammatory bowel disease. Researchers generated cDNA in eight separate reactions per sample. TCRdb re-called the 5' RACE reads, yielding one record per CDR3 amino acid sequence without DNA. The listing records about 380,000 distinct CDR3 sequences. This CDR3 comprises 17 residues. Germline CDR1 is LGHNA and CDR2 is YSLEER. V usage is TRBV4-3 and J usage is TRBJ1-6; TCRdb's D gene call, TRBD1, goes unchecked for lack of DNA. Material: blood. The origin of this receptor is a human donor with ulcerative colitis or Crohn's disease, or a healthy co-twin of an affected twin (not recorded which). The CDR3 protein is CASSQEGGRGYNSPLHF.